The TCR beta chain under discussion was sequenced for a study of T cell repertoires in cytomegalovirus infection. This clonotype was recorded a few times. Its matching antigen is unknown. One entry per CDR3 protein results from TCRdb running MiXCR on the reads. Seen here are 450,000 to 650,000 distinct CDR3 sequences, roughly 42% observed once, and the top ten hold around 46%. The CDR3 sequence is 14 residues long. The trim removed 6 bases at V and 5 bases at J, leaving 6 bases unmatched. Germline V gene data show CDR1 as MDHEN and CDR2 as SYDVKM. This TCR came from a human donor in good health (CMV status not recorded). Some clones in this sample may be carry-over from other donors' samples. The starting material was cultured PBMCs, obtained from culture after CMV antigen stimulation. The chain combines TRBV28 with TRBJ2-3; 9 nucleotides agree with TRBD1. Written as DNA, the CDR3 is TGTGCCAGCAGCCTTAGACAGGGGGGAGATACGCAGTATTTT. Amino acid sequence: CASSLRQGGDTQYF. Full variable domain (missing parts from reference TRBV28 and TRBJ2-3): DVKVTQSSRYLVKRTGEKVFLECVQDMDHENMFWYRQDPGLGLRLIYFSYDVKMKEKGDIPEGYSVSREKKERFSLILESASTNQTSMYLCASSLRQGGDTQYFGPGTRLTVL.